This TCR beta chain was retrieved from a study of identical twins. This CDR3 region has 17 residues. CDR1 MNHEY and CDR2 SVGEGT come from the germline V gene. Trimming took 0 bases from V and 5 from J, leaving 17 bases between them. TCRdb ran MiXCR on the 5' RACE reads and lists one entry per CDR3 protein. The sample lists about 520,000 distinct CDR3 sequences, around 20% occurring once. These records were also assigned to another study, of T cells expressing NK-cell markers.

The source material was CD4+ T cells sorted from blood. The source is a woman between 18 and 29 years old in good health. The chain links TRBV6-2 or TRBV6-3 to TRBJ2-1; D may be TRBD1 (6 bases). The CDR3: CASSYSGAGTQNNEQFF. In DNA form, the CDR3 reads TGTGCCAGCAGTTACTCGGGGGCGGGTACTCAAAACAATGAGCAGTTCTTC.